The rows below give T cell receptor beta chains drawn from one sample of a study of CD8 T cells in Susac syndrome. TCRdb called the immunoSEQ multiplex PCR reads again in MiXCR, with one record for every CDR3 protein. The data contain about 180,000 distinct CDR3 sequences, about 94% of them singletons. Source material: CD4+ T cells from PBMCs. The receptors originated from a human donor with Susac syndrome. CDR3s include the opening cysteine and the closing phenylalanine or tryptophan. A D gene is named only where the DNA matches it firmly. The size of a clone is reported for some rows only, either as once, few or many, or as a class for expanded clones.

-	TRBV20-1	TRBD2	TRBJ2-1	TGCAGTGCTGAGCTAGCGGAACCTTACAATGAGCAGTTCTTC	CSAELAEPYNEQFF
-	TRBV9	-	TRBJ2-7	TGTGCCAGCAGCGGGGCCTCGGGTTTGCGGGAGCAGTACTTC	CASSGASGLREQYF
-	TRBV29-1	-	TRBJ1-2	TGCAGCGTTGAATTGTCATCGGGGAGCTACTATGGCTACACCTTC	CSVELSSGSYYGYTF
-	TRBV28	-	TRBJ1-2	TGTGCCAGCAGTGAGAGCCATTCGAACTATGGCTACACCTTC	CASSESHSNYGYTF
-	TRBV10-3	TRBD2	TRBJ2-7	TGTGCCATCAGTTCATCTCCGGGACTAACCTACGAGCAGTACTTC	CAISSSPGLTYEQYF
-	TRBV23-1	-	TRBJ2-7	TGCGCCAGCAGTCAATCGCGGAGCGGCTCCTACGAGCAGTACTTC	CASSQSRSGSYEQYF
-	TRBV6-2/TRBV6-3	-	TRBJ2-1	TGTGCCAGCACCGAAACAGGGTACAATGAGCAGTTCTTC	CASTETGYNEQFF
-	TRBV15	-	TRBJ2-1	TGTGCCACCAGTTTCACTGGATACAATGAGCAGTTCTTC	CATSFTGYNEQFF
-	TRBV14	TRBD1	TRBJ1-5	TGTGCCAGCAGCCAAGGTCTGGGACAGGGACCCTATAGCAATCAGCCCCAGCATTTT	CASSQGLGQGPYSNQPQHF
-	TRBV30	TRBD2	TRBJ2-1	TGTGCCTGGAGTGTACAACTAGCGGGGCTCAATGAGCAGTTCTTC	CAWSVQLAGLNEQFF
-	TRBV4-3	TRBD1	TRBJ2-5	TGCGCCAGCAGCCAGACGGGACAGGGTTGGGCCCAGTACTTC	CASSQTGQGWAQYF
-	TRBV29-1	-	TRBJ1-1	TGCAGCGTTGCAGTGGGGGAGGACACTGAAGCTTTCTTT	CSVAVGEDTEAFF
-	TRBV7-9	-	TRBJ1-5	TGTGCCAGCAGCTTAGTAGGGTATGGCAATCAGCCCCAGCATTTT	CASSLVGYGNQPQHF
-	TRBV3-1	TRBD1	TRBJ1-2	TGTGCCAGCGGCAAGGGGGCAGGGCCATCTAACTATGGCTACACCTTC	CASGKGAGPSNYGYTF
-	TRBV28	TRBD2	TRBJ2-7	TGTGCCAGCAGTCCTAGCGGGGCCTACGAGCAGTACTTC	CASSPSGAYEQYF
-	TRBV29-1	-	TRBJ2-1	TGCAGCGCCCCGATCGCCTCCTACAATGAGCAGTTCTTC	CSAPIASYNEQFF
-	TRBV6-6	-	TRBJ2-4	TGTGCCAGCAGTTTCTACGACCGGGACATTCAGTACTTC	CASSFYDRDIQYF
-	TRBV5-6	-	TRBJ1-3	TGTGCCAGCAGCCGGGACGTAAGCTCTGGAAACACCATATATTTT	CASSRDVSSGNTIYF
-	TRBV28	-	TRBJ1-5	TGTGCCAGCAGTACAAATCTTGACGGGATAATCAATCAGCCCCAGCATTTT	CASSTNLDGIINQPQHF
-	TRBV18	TRBD1	TRBJ2-3	TGTGCCAGCTCTCCGGGACAGGGTCCCGGGGATACGCAGTATTTT	CASSPGQGPGDTQYF
-	TRBV24-1	-	TRBJ1-2	TGTGCCACCAGTGATTCCGACAGGCGCTATGGCTACACCTTC	CATSDSDRRYGYTF
-	TRBV20-1	TRBD2	TRBJ2-1	TGCAGTGCCATTCTAGCGGGGGGCACGAATGAGCAGTTCTTC	CSAILAGGTNEQFF
-	TRBV6-5	-	TRBJ2-2	TGTGCCAGCAGTTCCCCGGGACAGAACACCGGGGAGCTGTTTTTT	CASSSPGQNTGELFF
-	TRBV6-2/TRBV6-3	-	TRBJ2-2	TGTGCCAGCAGTTACTCGGGGGCGGACACCGGGGAGCTGTTTTTT	CASSYSGADTGELFF
-	TRBV28	-	TRBJ2-7	TGTGCCAGCAGTTCCCCCCCTTTTAGGGACGAGCAGTACTTC	CASSSPPFRDEQYF
once	TRBV7-3	-	TRBJ2-7	TGTGCCAGCAGCTTAACACGGTTTGGGGAGCAGTACTTC	CASSLTRFGEQYF
once	TRBV4-1	-	TRBJ1-2	TGCGCCAGCAGCCATAATATGGGACGGTTAGCTAACTATGGCTACACCTTC	CASSHNMGRLANYGYTF
-	TRBV18	TRBD2	TRBJ2-7	TGTGCCAGCTCACCAGGAGCTAGCGGGAGGGCCTACGAGCAGTACTTC	CASSPGASGRAYEQYF
-	TRBV28	-	TRBJ1-1	TGTGCCAGCAGTCGGACCCGACCGGCGGTGGGTCCCGAAGCTTTCTTT	CASSRTRPAVGPEAFF
-	TRBV5-6	TRBD1	TRBJ2-1	TGTGCCAGCAGCCTCCGGGACAGGGTGTACAATGAGCAGTTCTTC	CASSLRDRVYNEQFF
-	TRBV15	-	TRBJ1-1	TGTGCCACCAGCTTCGGGCTGAACACTGAAGCTTTCTTT	CATSFGLNTEAFF
-	TRBV20-1	-	TRBJ2-7	TGCAGTGCTAGAGAGGCAAAAGGGGCCTACGAGCAGTACTTC	CSAREAKGAYEQYF
-	TRBV19	-	TRBJ1-2	TGTGCCAGTAGTCCCTCAAGAGGGGTTGACTATGGCTACACCTTC	CASSPSRGVDYGYTF
-	TRBV28	TRBD2	TRBJ2-2	TGTGCCAGCAGTGAAGCGGGAGAGGTCGGGGAGCTGTTTTTT	CASSEAGEVGELFF
-	TRBV5-1	-	TRBJ2-5	TGCGCCAGCTTTTCGGAGGGAGAGACCCAGTACTTC	CASFSEGETQYF
-	TRBV7-2	-	TRBJ1-2	TGTGCCAGCAGCTTAGCGGGGGCATTTGGCTACACCTTC	CASSLAGAFGYTF
-	TRBV3-1	TRBD1	TRBJ1-6	TGTGCCAGCAGCCAAGCTACGACAGGGCACCCAAATTCACCCCTCCACTTT	CASSQATTGHPNSPLHF
-	TRBV15	-	TRBJ2-3	TGTGCCACCAGCAGACCCCGGGACTTTAGCACAGATACGCAGTATTTT	CATSRPRDFSTDTQYF
-	TRBV27	TRBD2	TRBJ2-2	TGTGCCAGCAGTTCCCCCGGGGCGCCCTCCGGGGGGACCGGGGAGCTGTTTTTT	CASSSPGAPSGGTGELFF
-	TRBV3-1	-	TRBJ2-7	TGTGCCAGCAGCCAAGTGAACGGGTACGAGCAGTACTTC	CASSQVNGYEQYF
-	TRBV13	-	TRBJ2-3	TGTGCCAGCAGCTTAAGTGGTACGCAGTATTTT	CASSLSGTQYF
-	TRBV19	-	TRBJ1-5	TGTGCCAGTAGTACTAGGGTCCCCCGGCAGAATCAGCCCCAGCATTTT	CASSTRVPRQNQPQHF
-	TRBV7-2	-	TRBJ1-3	TGTGCCAGCAGCCGTCCCGCTGGAAACACCATATATTTT	CASSRPAGNTIYF
-	TRBV15	TRBD1	TRBJ1-2	TGTGCCACCAGCAGAGACAACCCCTCAACCGGGACAGGGGGCGGCTACACCTTC	CATSRDNPSTGTGGGYTF
-	TRBV28	-	TRBJ2-3	TGTGCCAGCAGTCCTGGAGATAGGGCCGACACAGATACGCAGTATTTT	CASSPGDRADTDTQYF
once	TRBV20-1	-	TRBJ1-2	TGCAGTGCTGGCCGACTGGCAAGTGGCTACACCTTC	CSAGRLASGYTF
-	TRBV4-3	TRBD2	TRBJ2-1	TGCGCCAGCAGCCAAGATGAAGGCGGGAGGGACTACAATGAGCAGTTCTTC	CASSQDEGGRDYNEQFF
-	TRBV4-3	-	TRBJ2-3	TGCGCCAGCCAAACCCCCGGGCCCCCCACAGATACGCAGTATTTT	CASQTPGPPTDTQYF
-	TRBV6-1	-	TRBJ1-2	TGTGCCAGCAGTCCCCGCTCCAGTTCTACTTCGGGAGGCTACACCTTC	CASSPRSSSTSGGYTF
-	TRBV30	-	TRBJ2-6	TGTGCCTGGAGTGGGGGAAGGACGTTCCTCTCTGGGGCCAACGTCCTGACTTTC	CAWSGGRTFLSGANVLTF
-	TRBV20-1	TRBD1	TRBJ1-5	TGCAGTGCTGGAGGGACAGGGAAGAATCAGCCCCAGCATTTT	CSAGGTGKNQPQHF
-	TRBV12-3/TRBV12-4	-	TRBJ1-1	TGTGCCAGCAGTTTGGGACGATTGAACACTGAAGCTTTCTTT	CASSLGRLNTEAFF
-	TRBV14	-	TRBJ1-2	TGTGCCAGCAGCCAAGCGGATTCCCCTAACTATGGCTACACCTTC	CASSQADSPNYGYTF
-	TRBV2	TRBD1	TRBJ1-5	TGTGCCAGCAGCGGGACAGGGGACAGTCAGCCCCAGCATTTT	CASSGTGDSQPQHF
once	TRBV12-3/TRBV12-4	TRBD1	TRBJ1-1	TGTGCCAGTACGAAGCGACAGGGGAACACTGAAGCTTTCTTT	CASTKRQGNTEAFF
-	TRBV11-2	TRBD2	TRBJ2-3	TGTGCCAGCAGCCTACGGACTAGCCAATACACAGATACGCAGTATTTT	CASSLRTSQYTDTQYF